What follows are 25 T cell receptor beta chains derived from one specimen sequenced in a study of CD8 T cells in ankylosing spondylitis. TCRdb fed the 5' RACE reads into MiXCR, producing one record per CDR3 protein. The repertoire consists of 250,000 to 350,000 distinct CDR3 sequences, with about 19% occurring once and the leading ten covering under 8.5%. Material: blood, either unsorted or a sorted T cell fraction (not recorded which). The receptors shown here come from a male donor with ankylosing spondylitis or in good health (not recorded which).

This clonotype was counted only a few times. The chain uses TRBV28 and TRBJ2-3, with 7 positions matching TRBD2. V shed 3 bases, J shed 8 bases, and the junction held 11 bases outside the gene matches. Germline V CDR1 and CDR2: MDHEN, SYDVKM. CDR3 size: 15 residues. The DNA of the CDR3 is TGTGCCAGCAGTTTCTTGAGCCGAGCGGGGAGTACGCAGTATTTT. It is translated as CASSFLSRAGSTQYF.

The rearrangement joins TRBV7-9 to TRBJ2-2; D gene ambiguous. Germline CDR1 reads SEHNR; CDR2 reads FQNEAQ (reference sequence). The CDR3 length is 15 residues. V dropped 2 bases and J dropped 2 bases, with 9 bases sitting between them. CDR3 nucleotide sequence: TGTGCCAGCAGCTTACTAGGAACCAACACCGGGGAGCTGTTTTTT. Translating it yields CASSLLGTNTGELFF.

In this sample, this clonotype turned up a few times. The chain couples TRBV24-1 to TRBJ2-3, with D possibly called TRBD1 or TRBD2 (5 bases each). Germline V CDR1 and CDR2: KGHDR, SFDVKD. The CDR3 runs 16 residues. Trimming stripped 2 bases from V and 2 bases from J, with 13 bases between. The CDR3 region has the DNA TGTGCCACCAGTGATTCCCGGGGCCCGTCCACAGATACGCAGTATTTT. It encodes CATSDSRGPSTDTQYF.

This clonotype was counted between two and nine times. This rearrangement joins TRBV28 to TRBJ2-3; D perhaps matches TRBD2 (5 bases). The CDR3 is made up of 14 amino acids. From germline, CDR1 is MDHEN and CDR2 SYDVKM. V lost 6 bases and J 5 bases, leaving 15 bases between the germline ends. CDR3 loop: CASRTWTFEDTQYF. The CDR3 nucleotides read TGTGCCAGCAGGACCTGGACTTTTGAAGATACGCAGTATTTT. Full variable domain (remainder filled in from reference TRBV28 and TRBJ2-3): DVKVTQSSRYLVKRTGEKVFLECVQDMDHENMFWYRQDPGLGLRLIYFSYDVKMKEKGDIPEGYSVSREKKERFSLILESASTNQTSMYLCASRTWTFEDTQYFGPGTRLTVL.

The chain is built from TRBV6-5 and TRBJ1-4; D is ambiguous. Deletions cut 2 bases from V and 7 bases from J, with 11 bases between. CDR1 and CDR2 (germline): MNHEY, SVGAGI. This CDR3 has 14 amino acids. The CDR3 loop is CASSYAQALEKLFF. In DNA form, the CDR3 reads TGTGCCAGCAGTTACGCGCAGGCGCTTGAAAAACTGTTTTTT.

This clonotype came up a few times. The chain links TRBV12-3 or TRBV12-4 to TRBJ2-3, with 8 positions matching TRBD1. The CDR3 consists of 15 residues. Trimming cost V 6 bases and J 2 bases; bases outside gene matches: 7. The DNA of the CDR3 is TGTGCCAGCAGCCCTGGACAGGGCGACACAGATACGCAGTATTTT. Amino acid sequence: CASSPGQGDTDTQYF.

The V call is TRBV20-1, the J call TRBJ2-1; 9 bases are a match to TRBD2. The CDR3 runs 15 residues. Germline V gene data show CDR1 as DFQATT and CDR2 as SNEGSKA (reference sequence). The trim removed 1 base at V and 6 bases at J, leaving 7 bases unmatched. CDR3 region: CSARARTSVSNEQFF. The CDR3 DNA reads TGCAGTGCTAGAGCCCGGACTAGCGTGAGCAATGAGCAGTTCTTC.

The gene calls are TRBV19 and TRBJ2-1, with 12 bases fitting TRBD2. The CDR3 covers 17 residues. Germline loops: CDR1 LNHDA, CDR2 SQIVND (reference sequence). V was clipped by 2 bases and J by 7 bases; unmatched bases: 9. The CDR3 nucleotides read TGTGCCAGTAGTATACTAGCGGGAGGGCCTAGTATGAATGAGCAGTTCTTC. The encoded protein is CASSILAGGPSMNEQFF.

This clonotype was found a few times. This chain links TRBV7-3 with TRBJ2-1; 9 bases map to TRBD2. CDR3 length: 17 residues. CDR1 is SGHTA, CDR2 FQGTGA, per germline. The V segment lost 1 base and the J segment 3 bases; nucleotides outside the gene matches: 7. The CDR3 reads CASSLIGSGSNYNEQFF. The CDR3 coding sequence is TGTGCCAGCAGCTTAATTGGTAGCGGGAGTAACTACAATGAGCAGTTCTTC.

The chain uses TRBV7-2 and TRBJ2-5, with D perhaps being TRBD1 or TRBD2 (7 bases each). The V gene's germline CDR1 is SGHTA and CDR2 FQGNSA. This CDR3 is built from 14 residues. V was clipped by 5 bases and J by 6 bases, with 16 bases between them. CDR3 DNA sequence: TGTGCCAGCAGCGGGGAGGGGGCGCGAAAGACCCAGTACTTC. Residues: CASSGEGARKTQYF. Looking up the rest from reference TRBV7-2 and TRBJ2-5 gives the full variable domain: GAGVSQSPSNKVTEKGKDVELRCDPISGHTALYWYRQSLGQGLEFLIYFQGNSAPDKSGLPSDRFSAERTGGSVSTLTIQRTQQEDSAVYLCASSGEGARKTQYFGPGTRLLVL.

This sequence joins TRBV29-1 and TRBJ2-4, with D possibly matching TRBD1 (5 bases). This CDR3 spans 12 amino acids. Trimming removed 5 bases at V and 1 base at J, with 6 bases between. CDR1 and CDR2 from the germline V gene are SQVTM and ANQGSEA. The CDR3 bases are TGCAGCGTTTCAGGGGCCAAAAACATTCAGTACTTC. It translates to CSVSGAKNIQYF.

This clonotype was found many times. The V call is TRBV6-5, the J call TRBJ1-6, with TRBD1 matching over 8 bases. This CDR3 contains 16 residues. The V segment lost 0 bases and the J segment 7 bases; nucleotides outside the gene matches: 5. The germline CDR1 and CDR2 sequences are MNHEY and SVGAGI. The CDR3 DNA follows: TGTGCCAGCAGTTACTCGGGACAGGCCACCAATTCACCCCTCCACTTT. Residues: CASSYSGQATNSPLHF.

In its sample, this clonotype was seen many times. V gene TRBV2 combines with J gene TRBJ2-3; 7 nucleotides line up with TRBD1. The CDR3 consists of 14 residues. V lost 5 bases and J lost 8; bases outside the gene matches: 10. The germline V gene has CDR1 SNHLY and CDR2 FYNNEI. The CDR3 sequence: CASSPTDRVGTQYF. CDR3 bases: TGTGCCAGCAGTCCTACTGACAGGGTTGGTACGCAGTATTTT.

This clonotype appeared a few times. This chain joins TRBV12-3 or TRBV12-4 and TRBJ1-2; D remains unclear. This CDR3 contains 11 residues. V was shortened by 5 bases and J by 8 bases, with 9 bases between the two germline ends. CDR3 residues: CASSLDGGYTF. CDR3 sequence (DNA): TGTGCCAGCAGTCTGGACGGGGGCTACACCTTC.

This clonotype was detected only a few times. V is TRBV28 and J is TRBJ2-1; 8 positions agree with TRBD1. Trimming cost V 4 bases and J 5 bases; bases outside gene matches: 7. The CDR3 runs to 15 residues. Germline CDR1 MDHEN, CDR2 SYDVKM. CDR3 sequence reads: CASSSGTGVNNEQFF. For the CDR3, the DNA is TGTGCCAGCAGTTCCGGGACAGGAGTTAACAATGAGCAGTTCTTC.

This clonotype was counted between two and nine times. The chain uses TRBV6-1 and TRBJ1-2; TRBD1 agrees at 9 bases. CDR1 and CDR2 (germline): MNHNS, SASEGT. The CDR3 covers 14 residues. V dropped 11 bases and J dropped 7; count of bases not matched to a gene: 14. CDR3 region: CALTQGAATTGYTF. In DNA, the CDR3 is TGTGCCTTAACACAGGGGGCCGCGACAACTGGCTACACCTTC.

About this clonotype: A much larger clone lies a single base off, so this may be a read error. CDR3 amino acids: CATRRNRGNEQLF. For the CDR3, the DNA is TGTGCCACCAGAAGAAACAGGGGCAATGAGCAGCTCTTC. The gene calls are TRBV24-1 and TRBJ2-1; TRBD1 aligns across 7 bases. In germline, CDR1 is KGHDR, CDR2 SFDVKD. The CDR3 has 13 residues.

The chain couples TRBV12-3 or TRBV12-4 to TRBJ1-1, with D perhaps TRBD1 (5 bases). This CDR3 is built from 12 residues. CDR3 nucleotides: TGTGCTACCGGGGGTGGGAACACTGAAGCTTTCTTT. Encoded protein: CATGGGNTEAFF.

Here the CDR3 DNA reads TGTGCCGCCGCGGCCGGGGCCAACGTCCTGACTTTC. Translated: CAAAAGANVLTF. V usage is TRBV6-5 and J usage is TRBJ2-6; no definite D call. From germline, CDR1 is MNHEY and CDR2 SVGAGI. This CDR3 has 12 residues. Between the trimmed V and J ends, which lost 11 bases and 4 bases, there was a span of 9 bases.

The J gene is TRBJ1-4, the V gene TRBV28, with 7 bases that match TRBD1. Trimming took 4 bases from V and 10 from J; bases not matched to a gene: 6. Germline CDR1 MDHEN, CDR2 SYDVKM. CDR3 length equals 13 residues. CDR3: CASSSTGLGKLFF. The CDR3 DNA reads TGTGCCAGCAGTTCGACAGGGCTTGGAAAACTGTTTTTT.

This rearrangement joins TRBV7-2 to TRBJ2-7; D is possibly TRBD1 or TRBD2 (5 bases each). The germline V gene encodes CDR1 SGHTA and CDR2 FQGNSA. The CDR3 is made up of 14 amino acids. V lost 2 bases, J lost 2 bases, and 10 bases lay in between. Here the CDR3 DNA reads TGTGCCAGCAGCTTAACCGGGACGCCCTACGAGCAGTACGTC. Translation: CASSLTGTPYEQYV.

The V and J genes are TRBV20-1 and TRBJ2-2, with D possibly matching TRBD2 (7 bases). The CDR3 runs to 13 residues. With 6 bases removed from V and 8 bases from J, the gap between germline ends came to 16 bases. CDR1 DFQATT and CDR2 SNEGSKA come from the germline V gene (reference sequence). In DNA, the CDR3 is TGCAGTGCCGAGGTGGGGGGGCGAGGGGAGCTGTTTTTT. Its protein is CSAEVGGRGELFF.

This chain joins TRBV20-1 and TRBJ1-5; a weak D match, TRBD1 (5 bases). Per germline, CDR1 DFQATT and CDR2 SNEGSKA (reference sequence). Trimming cost V 0 bases and J 2 bases, with 17 bases left between them. This CDR3 region has 17 residues. This chain's CDR3 is CSARDVQSQGGNQPQHF. For the CDR3, the DNA is TGCAGTGCTAGAGATGTCCAGTCGCAGGGTGGCAATCAGCCCCAGCATTTT.

J is TRBJ2-1 and V is TRBV12-3 or TRBV12-4, with 8 bases that match TRBD1. The CDR3 runs to 13 residues. With 1 base clipped from V and 14 bases from J, the junction kept 7 bases outside the gene matches. The CDR3 here is CASSLGGQAEKFF. The CDR3 DNA follows: TGTGCCAGCAGTTTAGGGGGACAGGCAGAAAAGTTCTTC.

This clonotype was observed once. The chain uses TRBV28 and TRBJ1-2; no firm D call. This CDR3 contains 13 residues. CDR1 and CDR2 from the germline V gene are MDHEN and SYDVKM. Trimming pared 9 bases from V and 4 bases from J, leaving 15 bases between. CDR3 sequence: CASAPGNTYGYTF. CDR3 coding DNA: TGTGCCAGTGCCCCCGGGAACACCTATGGCTACACCTTC.